The entry below gives a single T cell receptor beta chain sequence along with its context. Its target is not known. In preparing bulk TCR libraries, previously described methods and listed TCR primers were used. TCRdb called the PCR reads again in MiXCR, with one record for every CDR3 protein. The sample records about 510,000 distinct CDR3 sequences, around 23% being singletons. The sample is drawn from a study of molecular identifiers for immune sequencing clone quantification. For the study at large: Sequencing covered four of five parts into which replicate RNA from approximately 22,000 or 94,000 naive CD8 cells was split. Findings of the study overall: Clones above 20 RNA copies held over 98% of effector molecules, under 1% in naive cells.

The germline V gene encodes CDR1 WSHSY and CDR2 SAAADI. V dropped 10 bases and J dropped 3; count of bases not matched to a gene: 7. The CDR3 totals 15 residues. The TCR comes from a human donor in good health. Some libraries in this study had Jurkat cell RNA spiked in. The gene calls are TRBV10-2 and TRBJ2-2; 11 positions match TRBD2. Sample: naive CD8+ T cells from blood, with Jurkat cell RNA spiked in. The subset denotes: FACS-sorted CD8+CD4-CCR7+CD45RA+ naive T cells. This CDR3 reads CATMLAGGDTGELFF. CDR3 DNA: TGCGCCACTATGCTAGCGGGGGGAGACACCGGGGAGCTGTTTTTT.